The clone carrying this T cell receptor (beta chain) was seen only once. Its antigen is currently unknown. The sample belongs to a study of shared clonotypes between healthy human individuals. Study results and limitations: Memory subsets generally showed smaller estimated richness than naive subsets did. Clonotypes that were shared across a handful of donors made up around 5% of naive CD4 clonotypes.

Every subset's genomic DNA went evenly onto several immunoSEQ plates. Some clones are missing from TCRdb's copy, which holds only in-frame ones; the method was immunoSEQ multiplex PCR. The table shows about 1.5 million clones, with more than 95% occurring only once. V dropped 6 bases and J dropped 4 bases, with 18 bases sitting between them. Per germline, CDR1 MNHNY and CDR2 SVGAGI (reference sequence). This CDR3 is built from 15 residues. The sample taken for sequencing was naive CD4+ T cells sorted from blood. Stated subset: CD45RA+ positively selected. The chain employs TRBV6-6 and TRBJ1-2, with D hard to call. The source of this sequence is a young man in good health. CDR3 protein: CASSNTGPGGYGYTF. DNA of the CDR3: TGTGCCAGCAGCAACACTGGACCGGGCGGCTATGGCTACACCTTC.